The 21 T cell receptor beta chains reported below all come from one sample, sequenced in a study of blood T cell repertoires in COVID-19 (dated by TCRdb to 2019 to 2021). The method behind the library was the immunoSEQ multiplex PCR assay. As stored in TCRdb, this immuneACCESS dataset retains in-frame rearrangements with V and J assigned. A fraction of the clones does not appear; measured against another copy, unresolved V genes explain less than half of the discrepancy, and the remainder lacks a known reason. The sample table lists hundreds of thousands of clones, about 87% of them with a count of one. The ten largest clones take up less than 1.5% of the sample. Sequenced sample: PBMCs or T cells enriched from blood (not recorded which). The receptors stem from a man aged 25-45 years who had recovered from COVID-19.

This chain connects TRBV2 to TRBJ1-2; 10 positions agree with TRBD1. This CDR3 is 19 amino acids long. Germline CDR1 is SNHLY and CDR2 is FYNNEI. The ends lost 3 bases at V and 4 bases at J; junction bases unmatched: 17. The CDR3 DNA reads TGTGCCAGCAGTGATCCCGGGACAGGGGTTTCCTTTTGGGGCTATGGCTACACCTTC. It specifies CASSDPGTGVSFWGYGYTF.

V is TRBV13 and J is TRBJ1-3, with D possibly TRBD1 on 6 matching bases. The CDR3 has 14 amino acids. V gave up 5 bases and J gave up 8 bases, with 16 bases separating them. Germline lookup yields CDR1 PRHDT and CDR2 FYEKMQ (reference sequence). The CDR3 coding sequence is TGTGCCAGCAGCGCTCGCAGGGGAGGGTACACCATATATTTT. Its protein is CASSARRGGYTIYF.

V is TRBV6-2 or TRBV6-3 and J is TRBJ2-7; 8 positions match TRBD2. The CDR3 spans 17 residues. Looked up from germline, CDR1 is MNHEY and CDR2 is SVGEGT. V shed 0 bases and J 2 bases; nucleotides not matched to a gene: 9. The CDR3 is CASSYSTPTSATYEQYF. The CDR3 DNA sequence: TGTGCCAGCAGTTACTCGACCCCGACTAGCGCGACCTACGAGCAGTACTTC.

The chain joins TRBV12-2 to TRBJ2-7; the D call of TRBD2 is as the table states it, not checked on the DNA. TRBV12-2 is tagged as a pseudogene. CDR3 length equals 21 residues. The CDR3 sequence: CASRLASGAPPKDRPPHEQYF. CDR3 bases: TGTGCAAGTCGCTTAGCTAGCGGGGCCCCCCCCAAGGACCGGCCCCCCCACGAGCAGTACTTC.

The chain carries TRBV5-4 and TRBJ2-6, with D maybe TRBD1 (5 bases). The length of the CDR3 is 18 residues. Germline CDR1 reads SGHNT; CDR2 reads YYREEE (reference sequence). V lost 0 bases and J 0 bases, leaving 13 bases between the germline ends. In DNA form, the CDR3 reads TGTGCCAGCAGCTTGGACCCCAACAGGCCCTCTGGGGCCAACGTCCTGACTTTC. This encodes CASSLDPNRPSGANVLTF.

The chain recombines TRBV19 with TRBJ1-1; D not resolved. CDR1 is LNHDA, CDR2 SQIVND, per germline (reference sequence). V dropped 0 bases and J dropped 8 bases, with 10 bases sitting between them. This CDR3 is built from 13 residues. The CDR3 region has the DNA TGTGCCAGTAGTATAGATCTCGGAGGGGAAGCTTTCTTT. This encodes CASSIDLGGEAFF. The full variable domain, in which reference TRBV19 and TRBJ1-1 provide the parts outside the CDR3, is DGGITQSPKYLFRKEGQNVTLSCEQNLNHDAMYWYRQDPGQGLRLIYYSQIVNDFQKGDIAEGYSVSREKKESFPLTVTSAQKNPTAFYLCASSIDLGGEAFFGQGTRLTVV.

This chain joins TRBV28 and TRBJ1-5; 8 nucleotides agree with TRBD1. The CDR3 is made up of 15 amino acids. V was clipped by 7 bases and J by 4 bases; unmatched bases: 9. CDR1 and CDR2 (germline): MDHEN, SYDVKM. This CDR3 reads CASIPRDRRNQPQHF. The CDR3, as DNA: TGTGCCAGCATCCCTAGGGACAGGAGAAATCAGCCCCAGCATTTT.

This clone occurred a few times. V usage is TRBV14 and J usage is TRBJ1-2, with 9 bases matching TRBD1. V shed 1 base and J 4 bases; nucleotides not matched to a gene: 1. The CDR3 length is 14 residues. Germline lookup yields CDR1 SGHDN and CDR2 FVKESK. CDR3 loop: CASSQVTGGYGYTF. DNA of the CDR3: TGTGCCAGCAGCCAAGTGACAGGGGGCTATGGCTACACCTTC.

The CDR3 sequence: CASSQRGDYGYTF. As DNA, the CDR3 is TGTGCCAGCAGCCAACGGGGGGACTATGGCTACACCTTC. The chain combines TRBV3-1 (or the pseudogene TRBV3-2) with TRBJ1-2; a possible D gene is TRBD1 (5 bases). CDR1 LGHDT and CDR2 YNNKEL come from the germline V gene (reference sequence). This CDR3 comprises 13 residues. Trimming left V 2 bases short and J 3 bases short, with 7 bases between.

The CDR3 coding sequence is TGCGCCAGCAGCCAAGCGACAGGGCTTGAGCAGTTCTTC. This codes for CASSQATGLEQFF. V usage is TRBV4-3 and J usage is TRBJ2-1; TRBD1 matches at 7 bases. CDR3 length: 13 amino acids. J was trimmed by 9 bases and V by 1 base; bases with no gene match: 3. Germline CDR1 LGHNA, CDR2 YSLEER.

This rearrangement joins TRBV18 to TRBJ2-7, with 7 bases identical to TRBD2. The germline V gene has CDR1 KGHSH and CDR2 LQKENI. The CDR3 contains 18 residues. Trimming removed 2 bases from V and 5 bases from J; junction bases left unmatched: 18. The CDR3 DNA follows: TGTGCCAGCTCACCAGCCCCTCAGACGCGGGAGAACGTGGACGAGCAGTACTTC. This sequence encodes CASSPAPQTRENVDEQYF.

The chain couples TRBV9 to TRBJ1-4; unclear D gene. V lost 4 bases to trimming and J lost 5 bases, with 15 bases between them. The CDR3 loop spans 15 amino acids. Germline V gene lookup returns CDR1 SGDLS and CDR2 YYNGEE. The DNA of the CDR3 is TGTGCCAGCAGCCGAACTCAGGAGGTCAATGAAAAACTGTTTTTT. Its translation: CASSRTQEVNEKLFF.

This chain joins TRBV19 and TRBJ2-3, with TRBD2 identical over 8 bases. The junction had 13 bases not matched to a gene; V was cut back by 3 bases and J by 5 bases. The germline V gene has CDR1 LNHDA and CDR2 SQIVND (reference sequence). CDR3 length: 17 residues. The CDR3 protein is CASSIPSGRGALDTQYF. In DNA form, the CDR3 reads TGTGCCAGTAGTATCCCCTCGGGGCGGGGGGCCCTAGATACGCAGTATTTT.

This clone occurred once. The J gene is TRBJ1-3, the V gene TRBV13, with D unresolved. Germline loops: CDR1 PRHDT, CDR2 FYEKMQ (reference sequence). Trimming removed 4 bases at V and 0 bases at J, with 10 bases between. The CDR3 is 15 residues long. CDR3 DNA: TGTGCCAGCAGCTCGCGGGATCACTCTGGAAACACCATATATTTT. This gives the protein CASSSRDHSGNTIYF. The full variable domain, rest sourced from reference TRBV13 and TRBJ1-3, is AAGVIQSPRHLIKEKRETATLKCYPIPRHDTVYWYQQGPGQDPQFLISFYEKMQSDKGSIPDRFSAQQFSDYHSELNMSSLELGDSALYFCASSSRDHSGNTIYFGEGSWLTVV.

This clone showed up just once. V is TRBV7-9 and J is TRBJ1-5; D is undetermined. This CDR3 is built from 16 residues. V lost 2 bases and J lost 1, with 12 bases in between. Germline CDR1 SEHNR, CDR2 FQNEAQ (reference sequence). Written as DNA, the CDR3 is TGTGCCAGCAGCTTATCGCGGGGTAAGAGCAATCAGCCCCAGCATTTT. Its translation is CASSLSRGKSNQPQHF. Full variable domain (outside the CDR3, taken from reference TRBV7-9 and TRBJ1-5): DTGVSQNPRHKITKRGQNVTFRCDPISEHNRLYWYRQTLGQGPEFLTYFQNEAQLEKSRLLSDRFSAERPKGSFSTLEIQRTEQGDSAMYLCASSLSRGKSNQPQHFGDGTRLSIL.

This chain's CDR3 is CASSPRGQKNSGWAYEQYF. The CDR3 DNA reads as TGTGCCAGCAGCCCCCGCGGACAGAAAAATAGCGGGTGGGCCTACGAGCAGTACTTC. This chain joins TRBV3-1 (or the pseudogene TRBV3-2) and TRBJ2-7; D possibly corresponds to TRBD2 (7 bases). This CDR3 spans 19 amino acids. Germline-derived CDR1 and CDR2 are LGHDT and YNNKEL (reference sequence). Between the trimmed V and J ends, which lost 4 bases and 2 bases, there was a span of 27 bases.

The chain employs TRBV4-2 and TRBJ2-7; D is uncertain. The germline V and J ends were trimmed by 1 base and 4 bases, with 11 bases remaining between them. The germline gives CDR1 LGHNA, CDR2 YNFKEQ. There are 14 residues in the CDR3. The CDR3 DNA follows: TGTGCCAGCAGCCAAGTCGGGTCTGATTACGAGCAGTACTTC. This codes for CASSQVGSDYEQYF.

The chain couples TRBV3-1 (or the pseudogene TRBV3-2) to TRBJ1-5; 9 bases are shared with TRBD1. Germline V lookup: CDR1 LGHDT, CDR2 YNNKEL (reference sequence). The CDR3 extends over 14 amino acids. Losses at the gene ends were 4 bases for V and 4 bases for J; bases not matched to a gene: 2. The CDR3 DNA reads TGTGCCAGCAGCCCCGACAGGGGGAATCAGCCCCAGCATTTT. This codes for CASSPDRGNQPQHF.

V usage is TRBV6-5 and J usage is TRBJ1-5; maybe TRBD1 (6 bases). This CDR3 contains 15 residues. Trimming left V 6 bases short and J 0 bases short, with 12 bases between. Germline lookup yields CDR1 MNHEY and CDR2 SVGAGI. Here the CDR3 reads CASSQGQYSNQPQHF. The CDR3 nucleotides are TGTGCCAGCAGCCAAGGACAGTATAGCAATCAGCCCCAGCATTTT.

V and J are TRBV7-9 and TRBJ2-3; D unresolved. Germline CDR1 and CDR2: SEHNR and FQNEAQ (reference sequence). The CDR3 totals 14 residues. Trimming pared 1 base from V and 3 bases from J, leaving 8 bases between. CDR3 DNA sequence: TGTGCCAGCAGCTTAGTTGTCCTTACAGATACGCAGTATTTT. Amino acid sequence: CASSLVVLTDTQYF.

The gene calls are TRBV7-2 and TRBJ1-2, with 8 bases lining up with TRBD1. V was clipped by 1 base and J by 8 bases; unmatched bases: 9. Germline V lookup: CDR1 SGHTA, CDR2 FQGNSA. The CDR3 contains 15 residues. In DNA form, the CDR3 reads TGTGCCAGCAGCTTAGTCCGCAGGGGGCCAGGGGGCTACACCTTC. Translating gives CASSLVRRGPGGYTF.